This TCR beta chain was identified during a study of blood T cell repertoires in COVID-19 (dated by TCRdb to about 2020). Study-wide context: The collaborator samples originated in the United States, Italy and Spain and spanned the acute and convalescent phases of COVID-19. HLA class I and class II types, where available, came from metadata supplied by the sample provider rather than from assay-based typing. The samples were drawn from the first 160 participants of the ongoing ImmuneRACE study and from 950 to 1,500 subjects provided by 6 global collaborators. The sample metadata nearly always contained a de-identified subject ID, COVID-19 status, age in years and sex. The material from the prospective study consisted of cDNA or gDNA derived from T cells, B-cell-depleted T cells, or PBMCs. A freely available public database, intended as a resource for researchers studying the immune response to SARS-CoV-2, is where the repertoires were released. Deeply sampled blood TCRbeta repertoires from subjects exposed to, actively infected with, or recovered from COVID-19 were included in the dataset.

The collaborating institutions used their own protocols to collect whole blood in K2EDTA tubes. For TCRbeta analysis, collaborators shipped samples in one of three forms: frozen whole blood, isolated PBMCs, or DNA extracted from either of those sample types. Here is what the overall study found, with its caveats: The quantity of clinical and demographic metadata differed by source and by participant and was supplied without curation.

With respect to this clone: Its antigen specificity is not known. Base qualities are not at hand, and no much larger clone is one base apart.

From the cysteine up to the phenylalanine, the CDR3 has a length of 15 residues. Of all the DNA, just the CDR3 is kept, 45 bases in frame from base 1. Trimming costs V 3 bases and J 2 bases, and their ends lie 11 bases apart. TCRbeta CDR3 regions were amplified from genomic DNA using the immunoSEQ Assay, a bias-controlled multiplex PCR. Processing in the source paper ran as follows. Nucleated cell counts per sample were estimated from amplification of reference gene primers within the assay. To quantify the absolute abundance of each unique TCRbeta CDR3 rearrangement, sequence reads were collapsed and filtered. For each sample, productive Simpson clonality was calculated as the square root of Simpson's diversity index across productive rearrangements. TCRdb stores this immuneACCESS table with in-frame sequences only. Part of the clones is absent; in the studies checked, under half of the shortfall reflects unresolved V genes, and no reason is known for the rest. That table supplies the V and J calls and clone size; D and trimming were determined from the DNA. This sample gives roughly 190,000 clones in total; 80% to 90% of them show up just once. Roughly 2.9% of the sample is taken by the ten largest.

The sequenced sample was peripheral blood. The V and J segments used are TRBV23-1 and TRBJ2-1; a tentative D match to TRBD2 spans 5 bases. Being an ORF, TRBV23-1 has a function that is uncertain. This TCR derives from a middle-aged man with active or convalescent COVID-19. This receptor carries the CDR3 CASSHKTNTYNEQFF. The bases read TGCGCCAGCAGTCACAAGACTAACACCTACAATGAGCAGTTCTTC.